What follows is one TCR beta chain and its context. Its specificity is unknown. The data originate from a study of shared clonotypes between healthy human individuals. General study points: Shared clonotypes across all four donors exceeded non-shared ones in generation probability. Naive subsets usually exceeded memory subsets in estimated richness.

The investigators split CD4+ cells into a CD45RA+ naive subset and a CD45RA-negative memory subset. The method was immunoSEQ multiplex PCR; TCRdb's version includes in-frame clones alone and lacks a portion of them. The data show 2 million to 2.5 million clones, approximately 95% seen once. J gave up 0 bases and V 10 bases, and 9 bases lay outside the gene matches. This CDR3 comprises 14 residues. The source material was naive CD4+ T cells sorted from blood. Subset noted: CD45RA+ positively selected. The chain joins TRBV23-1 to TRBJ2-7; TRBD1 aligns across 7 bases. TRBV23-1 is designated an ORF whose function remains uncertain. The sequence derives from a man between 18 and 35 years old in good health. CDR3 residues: CAISDRTSSYEQYF. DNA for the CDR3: TGCGCCATCTCGGACAGGACCAGCTCCTACGAGCAGTACTTC.